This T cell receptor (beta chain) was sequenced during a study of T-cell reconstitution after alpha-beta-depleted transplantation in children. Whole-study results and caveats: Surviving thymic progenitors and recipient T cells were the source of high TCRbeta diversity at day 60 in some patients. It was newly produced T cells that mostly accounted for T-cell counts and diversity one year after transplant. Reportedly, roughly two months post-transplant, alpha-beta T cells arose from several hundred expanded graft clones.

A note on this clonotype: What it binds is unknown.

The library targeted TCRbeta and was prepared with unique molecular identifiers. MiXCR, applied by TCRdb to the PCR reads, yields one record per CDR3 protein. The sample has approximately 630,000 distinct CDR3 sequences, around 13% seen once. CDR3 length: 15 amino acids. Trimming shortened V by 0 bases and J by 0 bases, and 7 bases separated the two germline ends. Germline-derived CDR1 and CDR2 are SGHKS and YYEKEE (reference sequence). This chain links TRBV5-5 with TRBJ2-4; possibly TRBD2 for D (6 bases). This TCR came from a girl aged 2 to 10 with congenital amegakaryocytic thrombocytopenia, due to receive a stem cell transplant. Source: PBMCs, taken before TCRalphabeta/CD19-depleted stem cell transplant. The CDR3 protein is CASSLEGLAKNIQYF. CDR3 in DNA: TGTGCCAGCAGCTTGGAGGGACTAGCCAAAAACATTCAGTACTTC.